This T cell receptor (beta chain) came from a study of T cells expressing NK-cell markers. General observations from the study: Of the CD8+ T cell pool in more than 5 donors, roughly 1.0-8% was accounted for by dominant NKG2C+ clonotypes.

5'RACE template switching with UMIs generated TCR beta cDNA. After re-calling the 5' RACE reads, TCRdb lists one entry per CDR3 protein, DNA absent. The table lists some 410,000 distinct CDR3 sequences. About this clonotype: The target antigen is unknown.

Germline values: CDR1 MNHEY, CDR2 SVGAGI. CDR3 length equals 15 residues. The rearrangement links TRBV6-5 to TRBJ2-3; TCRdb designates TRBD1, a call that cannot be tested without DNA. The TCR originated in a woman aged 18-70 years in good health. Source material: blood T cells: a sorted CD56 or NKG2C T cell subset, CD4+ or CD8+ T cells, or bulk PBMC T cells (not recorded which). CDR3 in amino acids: CASSSSGDNTDTQYF.